This T cell receptor (beta chain) was recorded in a study of T cells in Graves' hyperthyroidism and ophthalmopathy. Study conclusions and caveats: By a 13 V-J model, ophthalmopathy was set apart from stable hyperthyroidism.

Uncontrolled infections, other autoimmune diseases, pregnancy or lactation led to exclusion of patients. This clonotype has a count of ten or more. Antigen: not known. Amplification of TCR beta CDR3 regions used RNA as the template. Using the HTBI primer set, a first-round RT-PCR was run on the TCR CDR3. MiXCR, applied by TCRdb to the multiplex PCR reads, yields one record per CDR3 protein. The sample contains a few hundred thousand distinct CDR3 sequences, 15% to 18% of which appear only once. This CDR3 has 14 residues. With 6 bases clipped from V and 7 bases from J, the junction kept 10 bases outside the gene matches. CDR1 and CDR2 (germline): SNHLY, FYNNEI.

Sequenced sample: blood. The chain combines TRBV2 with TRBJ2-5; 8 nucleotides agree with TRBD1. The TCR was taken from a woman aged 18-29 years with Graves' hyperthyroidism that later progressed to Graves' ophthalmopathy. The CDR3 DNA follows: TGTGCCAGCAGACCCGGGACAGGAAAAAGGACCCAGTACTTC. Protein product: CASRPGTGKRTQYF.